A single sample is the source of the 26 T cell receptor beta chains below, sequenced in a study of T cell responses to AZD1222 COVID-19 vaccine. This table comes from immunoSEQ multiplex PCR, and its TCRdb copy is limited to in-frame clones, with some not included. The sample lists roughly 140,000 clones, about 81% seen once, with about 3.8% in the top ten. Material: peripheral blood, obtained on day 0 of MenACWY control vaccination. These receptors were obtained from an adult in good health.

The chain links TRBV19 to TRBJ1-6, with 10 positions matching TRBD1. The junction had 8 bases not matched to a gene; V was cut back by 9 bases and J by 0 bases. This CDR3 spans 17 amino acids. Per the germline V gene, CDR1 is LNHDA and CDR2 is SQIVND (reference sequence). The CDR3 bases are TGTGCCAGCACGACAGGGGGCTATTACTCCTATAATTCACCCCTCCACTTT. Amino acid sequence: CASTTGGYYSYNSPLHF.

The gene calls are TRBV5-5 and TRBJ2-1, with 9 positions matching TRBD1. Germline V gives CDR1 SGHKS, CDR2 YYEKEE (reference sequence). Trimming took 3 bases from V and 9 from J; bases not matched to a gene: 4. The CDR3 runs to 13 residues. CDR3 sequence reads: CASSWGQGGEQFF. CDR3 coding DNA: TGTGCCAGCAGCTGGGGACAGGGAGGTGAGCAGTTCTTC.

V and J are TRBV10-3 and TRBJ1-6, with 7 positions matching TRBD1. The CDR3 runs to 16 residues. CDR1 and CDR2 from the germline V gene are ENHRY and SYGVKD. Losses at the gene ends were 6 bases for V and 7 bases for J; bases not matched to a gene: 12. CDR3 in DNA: TGTGCCATCAGGGAATCCGGGACAGCTCCCAATTCACCCCTCCACTTT. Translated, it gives CAIRESGTAPNSPLHF.

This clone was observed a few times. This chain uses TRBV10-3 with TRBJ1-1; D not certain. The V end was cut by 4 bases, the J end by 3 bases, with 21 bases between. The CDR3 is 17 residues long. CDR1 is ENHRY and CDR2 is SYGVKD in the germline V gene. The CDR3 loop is CAISGTGEGNWDTEAFF. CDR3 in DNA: TGTGCCATCAGTGGCACCGGCGAAGGTAACTGGGACACTGAAGCTTTCTTT.

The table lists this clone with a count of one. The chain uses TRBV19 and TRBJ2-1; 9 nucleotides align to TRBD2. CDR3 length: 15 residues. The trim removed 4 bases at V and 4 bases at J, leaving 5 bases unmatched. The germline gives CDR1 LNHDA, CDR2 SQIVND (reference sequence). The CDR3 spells CASSRSGGSYNEQFF. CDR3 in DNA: TGTGCCAGTAGTAGGAGCGGGGGGTCTTACAATGAGCAGTTCTTC.

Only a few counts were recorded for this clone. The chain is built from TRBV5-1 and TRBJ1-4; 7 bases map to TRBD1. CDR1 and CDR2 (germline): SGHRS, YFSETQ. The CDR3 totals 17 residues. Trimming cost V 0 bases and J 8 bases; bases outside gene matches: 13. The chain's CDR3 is CASSLASTRQGDEKLFF. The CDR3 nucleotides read TGCGCCAGCAGCTTGGCCAGCACGAGGCAGGGGGACGAAAAACTGTTTTTT. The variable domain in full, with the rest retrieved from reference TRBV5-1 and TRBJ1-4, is KAGVTQTPRYLIKTRGQQVTLSCSPISGHRSVSWYQQTPGQGLQFLFEYFSETQRNKGNFPGRFSGRQFSNSRSEMNVSTLELGDSALYLCASSLASTRQGDEKLFFGSGTQLSVL.

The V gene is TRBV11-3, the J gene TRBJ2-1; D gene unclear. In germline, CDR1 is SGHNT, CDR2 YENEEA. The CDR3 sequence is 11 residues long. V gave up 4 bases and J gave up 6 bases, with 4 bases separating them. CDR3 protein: CASSSGNEQFF. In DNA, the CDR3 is TGTGCCAGCAGCTCCGGCAATGAGCAGTTCTTC.

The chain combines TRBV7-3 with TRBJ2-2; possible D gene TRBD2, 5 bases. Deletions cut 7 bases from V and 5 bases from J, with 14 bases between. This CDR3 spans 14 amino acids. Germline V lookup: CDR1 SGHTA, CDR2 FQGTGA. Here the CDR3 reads CASKEVPGTGELFF. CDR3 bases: TGTGCCAGCAAGGAGGTCCCTGGGACCGGGGAGCTGTTTTTT.

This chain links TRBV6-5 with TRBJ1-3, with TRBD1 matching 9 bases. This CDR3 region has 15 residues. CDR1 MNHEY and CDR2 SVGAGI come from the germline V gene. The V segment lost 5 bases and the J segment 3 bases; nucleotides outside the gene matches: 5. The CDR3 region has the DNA TGTGCCAGCAGTACGGACAGGGGTGGTGGAAACACCATATATTTT. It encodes CASSTDRGGGNTIYF.

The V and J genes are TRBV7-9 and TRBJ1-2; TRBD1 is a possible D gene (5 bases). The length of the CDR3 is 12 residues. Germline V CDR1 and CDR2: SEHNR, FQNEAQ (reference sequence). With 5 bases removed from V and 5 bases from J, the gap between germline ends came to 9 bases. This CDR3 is CASSREGYGYTF. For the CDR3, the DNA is TGTGCCAGCAGCAGGGAGGGGTATGGCTACACCTTC.

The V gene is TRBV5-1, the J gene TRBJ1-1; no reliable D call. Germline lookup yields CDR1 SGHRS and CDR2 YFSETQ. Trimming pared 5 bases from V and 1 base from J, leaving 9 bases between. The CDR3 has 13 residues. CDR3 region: CASRAEPNTEAFF. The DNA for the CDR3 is TGCGCCAGCAGGGCGGAACCGAACACTGAAGCTTTCTTT.

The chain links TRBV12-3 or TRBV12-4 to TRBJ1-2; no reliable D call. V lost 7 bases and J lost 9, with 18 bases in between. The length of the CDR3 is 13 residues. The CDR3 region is CASTPRIGESYTF. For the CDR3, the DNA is TGTGCCAGCACTCCTCGGATTGGCGAGAGCTACACCTTC.

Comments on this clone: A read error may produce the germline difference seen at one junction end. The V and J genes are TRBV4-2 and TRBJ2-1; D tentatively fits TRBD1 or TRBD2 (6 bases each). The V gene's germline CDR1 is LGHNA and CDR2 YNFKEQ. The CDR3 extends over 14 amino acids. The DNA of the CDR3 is TGTGCCAGCAGCCCGCCGGGGGCCGGCCGGGTAGGGATCTTC. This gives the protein CASSPPGAGRVGIF.

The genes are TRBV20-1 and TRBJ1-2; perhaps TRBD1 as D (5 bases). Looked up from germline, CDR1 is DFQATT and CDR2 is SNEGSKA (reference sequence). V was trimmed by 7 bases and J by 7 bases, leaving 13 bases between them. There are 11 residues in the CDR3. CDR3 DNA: TGCAGTGTTGGGGACGGCAGTGGCTACACCTTC. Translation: CSVGDGSGYTF.

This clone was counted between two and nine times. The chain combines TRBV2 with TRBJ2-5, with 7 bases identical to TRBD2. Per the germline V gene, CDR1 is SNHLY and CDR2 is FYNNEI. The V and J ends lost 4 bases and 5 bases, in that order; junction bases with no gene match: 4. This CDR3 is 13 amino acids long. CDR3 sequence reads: CASSVGGRETQYF. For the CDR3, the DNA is TGTGCCAGCAGTGTGGGAGGGAGGGAGACCCAGTACTTC.

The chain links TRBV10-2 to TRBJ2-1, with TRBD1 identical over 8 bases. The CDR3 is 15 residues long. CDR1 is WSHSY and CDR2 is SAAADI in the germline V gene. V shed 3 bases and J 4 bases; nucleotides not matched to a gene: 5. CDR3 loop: CASSDGQGAYNEQFF. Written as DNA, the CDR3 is TGCGCCAGCAGTGATGGTCAGGGGGCTTACAATGAGCAGTTCTTC.

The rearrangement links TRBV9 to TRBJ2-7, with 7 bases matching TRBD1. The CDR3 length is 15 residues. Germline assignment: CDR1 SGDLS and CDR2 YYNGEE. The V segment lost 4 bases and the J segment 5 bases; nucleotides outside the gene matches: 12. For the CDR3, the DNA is TGTGCCAGCAGCCTAGCACCGACAGGGCTCAACGAGCAGTACTTC. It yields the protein CASSLAPTGLNEQYF.

CDR3 sequence (DNA): TGCAGCGTGAGGGGGGGATTCACAGATACGCAGTATTTT. This translates into CSVRGGFTDTQYF. The rearrangement links TRBV29-1 to TRBJ2-3; weak D call: TRBD2 (7 bases). Looked up from germline, CDR1 is SQVTM and CDR2 is ANQGSEA. The CDR3 spans 13 residues. Trimming removed 6 bases from V and 2 bases from J, with 12 bases in between.

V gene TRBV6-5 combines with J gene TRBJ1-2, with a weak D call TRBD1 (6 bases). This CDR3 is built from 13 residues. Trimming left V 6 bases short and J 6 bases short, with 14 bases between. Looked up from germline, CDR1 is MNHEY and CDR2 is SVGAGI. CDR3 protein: CASREAGADGYTF. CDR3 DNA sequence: TGTGCCAGCAGAGAGGCAGGGGCAGATGGCTACACCTTC.

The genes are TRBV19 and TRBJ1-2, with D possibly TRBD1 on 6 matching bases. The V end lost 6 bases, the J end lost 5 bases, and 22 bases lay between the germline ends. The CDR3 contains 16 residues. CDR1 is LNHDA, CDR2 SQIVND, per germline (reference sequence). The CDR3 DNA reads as TGTGCCAGTAGCCTTCACCCCGGGACATCGGGGTATGGCTACACCTTC. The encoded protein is CASSLHPGTSGYGYTF.

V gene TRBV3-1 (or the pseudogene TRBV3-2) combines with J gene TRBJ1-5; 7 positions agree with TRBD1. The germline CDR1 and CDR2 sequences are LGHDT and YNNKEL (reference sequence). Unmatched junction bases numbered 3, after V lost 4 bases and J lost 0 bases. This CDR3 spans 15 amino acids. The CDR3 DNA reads TGTGCCAGCAGCCTCGGGACAGTTAGCAATCAGCCCCAGCATTTT. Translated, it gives CASSLGTVSNQPQHF.

The chain's CDR3 is CASSNQGYSGNTIYF. The CDR3 nucleotides are TGTGCCAGTAGTAATCAGGGCTACTCTGGAAACACCATATATTTT. This chain uses TRBV19 with TRBJ1-3; D is possibly TRBD1 (5 bases). V was shortened by 4 bases and J by 0 bases, with 10 bases between the two germline ends. The germline CDR1 and CDR2 sequences are LNHDA and SQIVND (reference sequence). The CDR3 runs to 15 residues. Filled out from reference TRBV19 and TRBJ1-3, the complete variable domain reads DGGITQSPKYLFRKEGQNVTLSCEQNLNHDAMYWYRQDPGQGLRLIYYSQIVNDFQKGDIAEGYSVSREKKESFPLTVTSAQKNPTAFYLCASSNQGYSGNTIYFGEGSWLTVV.

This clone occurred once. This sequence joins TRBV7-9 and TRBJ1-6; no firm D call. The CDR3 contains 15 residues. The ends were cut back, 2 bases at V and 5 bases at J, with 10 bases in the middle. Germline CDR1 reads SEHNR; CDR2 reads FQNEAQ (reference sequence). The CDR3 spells CASSLMGTDNSPLHF. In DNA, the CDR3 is TGTGCCAGCAGCTTAATGGGAACGGATAATTCACCCCTCCACTTT.

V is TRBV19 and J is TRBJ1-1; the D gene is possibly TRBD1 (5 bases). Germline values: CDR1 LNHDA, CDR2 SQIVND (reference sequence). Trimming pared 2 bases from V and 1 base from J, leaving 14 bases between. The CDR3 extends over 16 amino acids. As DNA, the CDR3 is TGTGCCAGTAGTATAAGGGTGGGGCCAACGAACACTGAAGCTTTCTTT. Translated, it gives CASSIRVGPTNTEAFF.

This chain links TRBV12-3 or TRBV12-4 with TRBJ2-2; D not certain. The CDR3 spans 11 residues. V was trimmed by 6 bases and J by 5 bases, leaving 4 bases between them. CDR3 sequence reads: CASRETGELFF. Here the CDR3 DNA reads TGTGCCAGCAGAGAGACCGGGGAGCTGTTTTTT.

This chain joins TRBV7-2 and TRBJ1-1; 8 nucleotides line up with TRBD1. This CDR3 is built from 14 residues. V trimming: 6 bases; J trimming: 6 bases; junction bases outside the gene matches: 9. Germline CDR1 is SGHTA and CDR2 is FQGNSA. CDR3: CASRTGQGESEAFF. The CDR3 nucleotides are TGTGCCAGCAGGACTGGACAGGGCGAGTCTGAAGCTTTCTTT.